Listed below are T cell receptor beta chains from one sample, sequenced in a study of control samples from healthy donors and cancer patients. The data were produced by immunoSEQ multiplex PCR, yet TCRdb's version contains in-frame clones alone and is incomplete. The table includes 150,000 to 200,000 clones, 88% detected once. Sequencing was carried out using blood. These receptors all stem from a woman younger than 45 in good health. CDR3s include the opening cysteine and the closing phenylalanine or tryptophan. The D gene is left open where the match is weak. Only some rows state a clone size, as once, few, many or a class for expanded clones.

d_gene: -; j_gene: TRBJ1-1; abundance: -; v_gene: TRBV15; CDR3aa: CATGKGRSVPEAFF; CDR3nt: TGTGCCACCGGCAAGGGGCGGTCGGTCCCTGAAGCTTTCTTT
d_gene: -; j_gene: TRBJ1-5; abundance: -; v_gene: TRBV28; CDR3aa: CASSLVGGHGSNQPQHF; CDR3nt: TGTGCCAGCAGTTTAGTGGGGGGCCACGGGAGCAATCAGCCCCAGCATTTT
d_gene: -; j_gene: TRBJ2-7; abundance: -; v_gene: TRBV2; CDR3aa: CASSVGSSSYEQYF; CDR3nt: TGTGCCAGCAGTGTTGGGTCTAGCTCCTACGAGCAGTACTTC
d_gene: TRBD2; j_gene: TRBJ2-7; abundance: -; v_gene: TRBV29-1; CDR3aa: CSVEAGRGSYEQYF; CDR3nt: TGCAGCGTTGAAGCCGGGAGGGGATCCTACGAGCAGTACTTC
d_gene: TRBD1; j_gene: TRBJ1-5; abundance: -; v_gene: TRBV10-2; CDR3aa: CASSESLGQLNQPQHF; CDR3nt: TGCGCCAGCAGTGAGTCGTTGGGACAGCTCAATCAGCCCCAGCATTTT
d_gene: TRBD2; j_gene: TRBJ2-1; abundance: -; v_gene: TRBV7-2; CDR3aa: CASSLGTSSYNEQFF; CDR3nt: TGTGCCAGCAGCTTAGGGACTAGCTCATACAATGAGCAGTTCTTC
d_gene: -; j_gene: TRBJ1-6; abundance: -; v_gene: TRBV18; CDR3aa: CASSPSEGSTSPLHF; CDR3nt: TGTGCCAGCTCACCAAGCGAGGGAAGTACGTCACCCCTCCACTTT
d_gene: TRBD2; j_gene: TRBJ2-5; abundance: once; v_gene: TRBV11-3; CDR3aa: CASSISGSETQYF; CDR3nt: TGTGCCAGCAGCATTAGCGGGAGCGAGACCCAGTACTTC
d_gene: TRBD1; j_gene: TRBJ1-2; abundance: -; v_gene: TRBV5-4; CDR3aa: CASSRTGGRGYTF; CDR3nt: TGTGCCAGCAGCCGGACAGGGGGTCGAGGCTACACCTTC
d_gene: TRBD1; j_gene: TRBJ2-1; abundance: -; v_gene: TRBV7-8; CDR3aa: CASSSQGARFWEQFF; CDR3nt: TGTGCCAGCAGCTCCCAGGGGGCGCGTTTCTGGGAGCAGTTCTTC
d_gene: -; j_gene: TRBJ2-2; abundance: once; v_gene: TRBV28; CDR3aa: CASSLRGGELFF; CDR3nt: TGTGCCAGCAGCCTCAGGGGTGGGGAGCTGTTTTTT
d_gene: -; j_gene: TRBJ2-6; abundance: -; v_gene: TRBV27; CDR3aa: CASSQGVAGANVLTF; CDR3nt: TGTGCCAGCAGCCAGGGTGTCGCTGGGGCCAACGTCCTGACTTTC
d_gene: -; j_gene: TRBJ1-5; abundance: -; v_gene: TRBV2; CDR3aa: CASSSLVSQPQHF; CDR3nt: TGTGCCAGCAGCAGCCTGGTCAGTCAGCCCCAGCATTTT
d_gene: TRBD2; j_gene: TRBJ2-3; abundance: -; v_gene: TRBV3-1/TRBV3-2; CDR3aa: CASSQRLAGVRDTQYF; CDR3nt: TGTGCCAGCAGCCAACGACTAGCGGGAGTTCGAGATACGCAGTATTTT
d_gene: -; j_gene: TRBJ2-6; abundance: -; v_gene: TRBV10-3; CDR3aa: CAISAGDGANVLTF; CDR3nt: TGTGCCATCAGTGCAGGGGATGGGGCCAACGTCCTGACTTTC
d_gene: -; j_gene: TRBJ2-3; abundance: -; v_gene: TRBV5-1; CDR3aa: CASSLGGLTDTQYF; CDR3nt: TGCGCCAGCAGCTTGGGCGGCCTCACAGATACGCAGTATTTT
d_gene: TRBD1; j_gene: TRBJ2-7; abundance: -; v_gene: TRBV28; CDR3aa: CASSPPGQGGYEQYF; CDR3nt: TGTGCCAGCAGTCCTCCGGGACAGGGAGGATACGAGCAGTACTTC
d_gene: TRBD2; j_gene: TRBJ2-1; abundance: -; v_gene: TRBV5-4; CDR3aa: CASSRSTSGGGSPYNEQFF; CDR3nt: TGTGCCAGCAGTCGTAGCACTAGCGGGGGGGGCTCCCCCTACAATGAGCAGTTCTTC
d_gene: -; j_gene: TRBJ2-7; abundance: -; v_gene: TRBV2; CDR3aa: CASSAQYEQYF; CDR3nt: TGTGCCAGCAGTGCCCAGTACGAGCAGTACTTC
d_gene: TRBD1; j_gene: TRBJ1-1; abundance: once; v_gene: TRBV28; CDR3aa: CASSPRGQGESTEAFF; CDR3nt: TGTGCCAGCAGTCCGCGTGGACAGGGGGAGAGCACTGAAGCTTTCTTT
d_gene: -; j_gene: TRBJ1-2; abundance: -; v_gene: TRBV13; CDR3aa: CASSLLSAGRDYGYTF; CDR3nt: TGTGCCAGCAGCTTACTCTCGGCCGGGCGGGACTATGGCTACACCTTC
d_gene: -; j_gene: TRBJ2-2; abundance: -; v_gene: TRBV7-9; CDR3aa: CASSFRGEDGELFF; CDR3nt: TGTGCCAGCAGCTTTCGTGGGGAGGACGGGGAGCTGTTTTTT
d_gene: TRBD1; j_gene: TRBJ1-5; abundance: -; v_gene: TRBV5-3; CDR3aa: CACSRRGDRDNQPQHF; CDR3nt: TGTGCCTGTAGCCGGCGGGGAGACAGGGACAATCAGCCCCAGCATTTT
d_gene: TRBD1; j_gene: TRBJ2-7; abundance: few; v_gene: TRBV19; CDR3aa: CASTPSPGTGNEQYF; CDR3nt: TGTGCCAGTACCCCTTCGCCCGGGACAGGGAACGAGCAGTACTTC
d_gene: TRBD1; j_gene: TRBJ2-1; abundance: -; v_gene: TRBV19; CDR3aa: CASRGTGSYNEQFF; CDR3nt: TGTGCCAGTAGGGGGACAGGATCCTACAATGAGCAGTTCTTC
d_gene: TRBD2; j_gene: TRBJ2-1; abundance: -; v_gene: TRBV4-1; CDR3aa: CASSQGLAGGINEQFF; CDR3nt: TGCGCCAGCAGCCAAGGACTAGCGGGGGGAATCAATGAGCAGTTCTTC
d_gene: TRBD2; j_gene: TRBJ2-7; abundance: -; v_gene: TRBV5-4; CDR3aa: CASSLEGTSGTHEQYF; CDR3nt: TGTGCCAGCAGCTTGGAAGGGACTAGCGGGACCCACGAGCAGTACTTC
d_gene: -; j_gene: TRBJ1-5; abundance: -; v_gene: TRBV4-1; CDR3aa: CASSQTRRGNQPQHF; CDR3nt: TGCGCCAGCAGCCAGACAAGACGGGGCAATCAGCCCCAGCATTTT